This T cell receptor beta chain was obtained from a study of tumor and adjacent non-tumor tissue in lung cancer. No cell sorting was done before RNA was extracted from the tissue. More than 3 cm separated this lung sample from the edge of the tumor. TCRbeta libraries were built with three rounds of nested PCR, modified from ARM-PCR. MiXCR, applied by TCRdb to the multiplex PCR reads, yields one record per CDR3 protein. Among around 60,000 distinct CDR3 sequences listed, about 61% were seen once. Study-wide results and caveats: Tumor repertoires had a smaller top 100 clone share than normal lung.

This clonotype was counted at least ten times. The antigen is undetermined. CDR3 length: 13 amino acids. V shed 1 base and J 14 bases; nucleotides not matched to a gene: 5. Germline V CDR1 and CDR2: SQVTM, ANQGSEA. The source material was distant non-tumor lung tissue. The sequence was obtained from a man between 65 and 79 years old with non-small cell lung cancer. The chain uses TRBV29-1 and TRBJ2-1; 13 bases align to TRBD2. This CDR3 reads CSVEGGLAGVEFF. CDR3 sequence (DNA): TGCAGCGTTGAAGGAGGACTAGCGGGAGTGGAGTTCTTC.